This T cell receptor beta chain was profiled in a study of beta chain features in type 1 diabetes. Study-level background: When patients were set against healthy donors, age, gender and cell yields were similar. Study observations and caveats: A PCR bias possibly favoring shorter templates would apply equally to patients and controls.

In germline, CDR1 is SGHTA, CDR2 FQGNSA. There are 17 residues in the CDR3. Trimming took 4 bases from V and 0 from J; bases not matched to a gene: 9. Cells sorted by CD45RO/CCR7/CD25/CD127/CD95/CD27 comprised CD4+ naive, central memory, regulatory and stem cell-like memory cells. Purity exceeding 95% was reached by all sorted populations. Worth noting for this clone: What it recognizes is unknown.

What was sequenced were expressed TCRB transcripts, since all of the isolated RNA had been reverse transcribed. Generated by immunoSEQ multiplex PCR, the TCRdb table keeps only in-frame clones and is missing some. The sample gives about 350,000 clones, around 19% of which show up once; 0.035% to 0.055% is in the top ten. Sequences were obtained from naive CD4+ T cells from blood. This rearrangement joins TRBV7-2 to TRBJ1-5; 7 nucleotides agree with TRBD1. The receptor's source is a woman between 18 and 30 years old in good health. The CDR3 coding sequence is TGTGCCAGCAGCTCGGCTATGACAGGGATTAGCAATCAGCCCCAGCATTTT. Translation gives CASSSAMTGISNQPQHF.